A single sample is the source of the 10 T cell receptor beta chains below, sequenced in a study of Ad26.COV2.S vaccination and SARS-CoV-2 variants. Here immunoSEQ multiplex PCR was the method, and the copy in TCRdb shows in-frame clones only, minus some. The profile shows about 94,000 clones, approximately 77% of them singletons. This specimen consisted of peripheral blood, obtained after recovery from COVID-19. These receptors all stem from a human donor who had recovered from COVID-19.

This chain links TRBV5-6 with TRBJ2-3; 10 bases agree with TRBD1. Germline V gene lookup returns CDR1 SGHDT and CDR2 YYEEEE. V lost 3 bases to trimming and J lost 4 bases; unmatched junction nucleotides: 5. This CDR3 comprises 15 residues. The CDR3 protein is CASSSGTGEADTQYF. Here the CDR3 DNA reads TGTGCCAGCAGCTCCGGGACAGGGGAGGCAGATACGCAGTATTTT.

The chain employs TRBV18 and TRBJ2-5; TRBD2 matches 8 bases. J lost 4 bases, V lost 2 bases, and 3 bases had no gene match. Germline values: CDR1 KGHSH, CDR2 LQKENI. The CDR3 spans 14 residues. The CDR3 bases are TGTGCCAGCTCACCAAGCGGGAGAAGAGAGACCCAGTACTTC. Its protein is CASSPSGRRETQYF.

This clone was picked up one time. The chain couples TRBV5-1 to TRBJ2-1; 8 bases agree with TRBD2. Germline lookup yields CDR1 SGHRS and CDR2 YFSETQ. The CDR3 sequence is 15 residues long. The V segment lost 4 bases and the J segment 5 bases; nucleotides outside the gene matches: 8. The CDR3 coding sequence is TGCGCCAGCAGCCCCGGGGGGGGGCCAAACAATGAGCAGTTCTTC. Its translation is CASSPGGGPNNEQFF.

The chain combines TRBV5-4 with TRBJ2-3; D gene unclear. V was cut by 0 bases and J by 1 base, with 9 bases left in between. In germline, CDR1 is SGHNT, CDR2 YYREEE (reference sequence). CDR3 length: 15 amino acids. The CDR3 coding sequence is TGTGCCAGCAGCTTGGACCCGGCCCGCACAGATACGCAGTATTTT. Translation gives CASSLDPARTDTQYF.

This clone was counted only a few times. V is TRBV5-8 and J is TRBJ2-3; 8 bases map to TRBD2. The V and J ends lost 5 bases and 2 bases, in that order; junction bases with no gene match: 7. This CDR3 has 15 residues. The germline V gene encodes CDR1 SGHTS and CDR2 YDEGEE. The CDR3 spells CASSGAGAHTDTQYF. CDR3 nucleotide sequence: TGTGCCAGCAGTGGAGCGGGAGCCCACACAGATACGCAGTATTTT.

The chain links TRBV3-1 (or the pseudogene TRBV3-2) to TRBJ2-7, with 12 bases fitting TRBD2. The CDR3 has 15 amino acids. CDR1 is LGHDT and CDR2 is YNNKEL in the germline V gene (reference sequence). The V and J ends lost 2 bases and 4 bases, in that order; junction bases with no gene match: 3. The CDR3 region has the DNA TGTGCCAGCAGCCAAACTAGCGGGAGGATGTACGAGCAGTACTTC. Amino acids: CASSQTSGRMYEQYF.

This clone has more than one count but fewer than ten. This chain links TRBV7-8 with TRBJ2-1, with 11 positions matching TRBD2. The CDR3 consists of 14 residues. CDR1 and CDR2 from the germline V gene are SGHVS and FQNEAQ. Trimming cost V 1 base and J 9 bases; bases outside gene matches: 2. CDR3 in DNA: TGTGCCAGCAGCTTAGATAGCGGGGGGGGTGAGCAGTTCTTC. Encoded protein: CASSLDSGGGEQFF.

The chain uses TRBV9 and TRBJ1-5; 8 nucleotides agree with TRBD1. The CDR3 runs to 15 residues. V lost 3 bases, J lost 3 bases, and 5 bases stayed unmatched. The germline V gene encodes CDR1 SGDLS and CDR2 YYNGEE. The CDR3 DNA is TGTGCCAGCAGCGAGACAGGGGATCCCAATCAGCCCCAGCATTTT. Translated: CASSETGDPNQPQHF.

This clone was observed once. A clone one base away is much larger, so this may be a read error. This chain connects TRBV12-2 to TRBJ2-7; TRBD2, the table's D call, was not compared with the DNA. TRBV12-2 represents a pseudogene. The CDR3 has 16 residues. CDR3 bases: TGTGTAAGTCGCTTAGCGGCTCGCCGACTGAACTACGAGCAGTACTTC. Protein: CVSRLAARRLNYEQYF.

CDR3 loop: CASSGSQGDNEQYF. The CDR3 nucleotides read TGCGCCAGCAGTGGATCACAGGGGGACAACGAGCAGTACTTC. The chain carries TRBV10-2 and TRBJ2-7; 8 bases line up with TRBD1. Germline V lookup: CDR1 WSHSY, CDR2 SAAADI. Losses at the gene ends were 4 bases for V and 5 bases for J; bases not matched to a gene: 7. This CDR3 comprises 14 residues.